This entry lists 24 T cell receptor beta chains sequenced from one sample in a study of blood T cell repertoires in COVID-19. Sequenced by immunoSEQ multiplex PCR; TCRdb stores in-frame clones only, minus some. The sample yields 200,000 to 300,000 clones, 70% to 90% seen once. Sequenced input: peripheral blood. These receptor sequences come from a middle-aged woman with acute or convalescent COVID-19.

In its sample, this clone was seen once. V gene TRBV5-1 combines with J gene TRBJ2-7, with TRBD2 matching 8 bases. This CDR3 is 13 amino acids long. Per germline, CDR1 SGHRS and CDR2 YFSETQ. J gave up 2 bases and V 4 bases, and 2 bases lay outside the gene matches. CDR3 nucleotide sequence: TGCGCCAGCAGCCCGGGAGGGGCCTACGAGCAGTACGTC. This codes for CASSPGGAYEQYV.

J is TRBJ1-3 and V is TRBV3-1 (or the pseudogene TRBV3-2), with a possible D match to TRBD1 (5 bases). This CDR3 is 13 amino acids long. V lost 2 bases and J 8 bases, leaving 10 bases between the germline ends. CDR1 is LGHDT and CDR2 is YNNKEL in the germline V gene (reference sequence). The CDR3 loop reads CASSQNRLDTIYF. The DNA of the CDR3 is TGTGCCAGCAGCCAAAACAGGTTGGACACCATATATTTT.

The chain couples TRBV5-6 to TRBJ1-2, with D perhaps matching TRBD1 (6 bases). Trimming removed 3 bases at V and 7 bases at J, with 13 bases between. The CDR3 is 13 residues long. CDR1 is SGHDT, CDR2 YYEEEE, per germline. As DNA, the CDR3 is TGTGCCAGCAGCTCGGCCAGGGGTGGTGGCTACACCTTC. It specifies CASSSARGGGYTF.

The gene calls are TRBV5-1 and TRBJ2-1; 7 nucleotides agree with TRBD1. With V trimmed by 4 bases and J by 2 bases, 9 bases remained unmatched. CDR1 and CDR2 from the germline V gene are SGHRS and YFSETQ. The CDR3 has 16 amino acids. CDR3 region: CASSIRDRKTYNEQFF. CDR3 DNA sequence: TGCGCCAGCAGCATCCGGGACAGAAAAACCTACAATGAGCAGTTCTTC.

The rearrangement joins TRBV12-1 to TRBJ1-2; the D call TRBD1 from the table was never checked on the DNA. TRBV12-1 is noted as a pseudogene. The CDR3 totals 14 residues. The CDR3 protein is CASSAGTGYYGYTF. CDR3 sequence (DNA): TGTGCCAGCAGCGCCGGGACAGGGTACTATGGCTACACCTTC.

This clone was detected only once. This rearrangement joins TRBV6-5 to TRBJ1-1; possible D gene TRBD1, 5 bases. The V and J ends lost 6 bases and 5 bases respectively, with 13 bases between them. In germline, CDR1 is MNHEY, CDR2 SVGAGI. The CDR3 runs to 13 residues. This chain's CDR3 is CASSRHRGTEAFF. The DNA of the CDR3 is TGTGCCAGCAGCCGCCATCGGGGGACTGAAGCTTTCTTT.

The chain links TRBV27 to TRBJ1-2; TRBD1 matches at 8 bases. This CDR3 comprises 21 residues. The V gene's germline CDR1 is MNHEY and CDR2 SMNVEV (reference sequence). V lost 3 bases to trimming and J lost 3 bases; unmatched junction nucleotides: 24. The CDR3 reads CASSFKGSSGGLLTLDYGYTF. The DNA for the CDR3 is TGTGCCAGCAGTTTTAAGGGGAGTTCAGGGGGCCTACTAACCTTGGACTATGGCTACACCTTC.

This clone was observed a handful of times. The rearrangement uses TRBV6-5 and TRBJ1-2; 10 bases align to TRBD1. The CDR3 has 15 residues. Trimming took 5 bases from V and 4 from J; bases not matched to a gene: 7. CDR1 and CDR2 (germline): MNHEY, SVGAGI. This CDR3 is CASSRQGATPYGYTF. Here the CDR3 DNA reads TGTGCCAGCAGTAGACAGGGGGCGACCCCCTATGGCTACACCTTC.

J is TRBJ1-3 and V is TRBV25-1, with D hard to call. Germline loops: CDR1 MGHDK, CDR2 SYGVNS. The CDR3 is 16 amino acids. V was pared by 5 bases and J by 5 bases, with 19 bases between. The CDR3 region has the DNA TGTGCCAGCAGTCCCCCCATCGGGTATGAAAGAAACACCATATATTTT. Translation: CASSPPIGYERNTIYF.

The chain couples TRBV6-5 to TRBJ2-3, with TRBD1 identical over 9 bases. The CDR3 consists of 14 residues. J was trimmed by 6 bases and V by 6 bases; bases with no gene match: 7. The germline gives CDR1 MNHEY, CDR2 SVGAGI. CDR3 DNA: TGTGCCAGCAGACTCGACAGGGGGAGCGATACGCAGTATTTT. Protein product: CASRLDRGSDTQYF.

The CDR3 DNA reads TGTGCCAGCAGCAAACTTCTAGCGGGGGGCTCCTACAATGAGCAGTTCTTC. Its translation: CASSKLLAGGSYNEQFF. J is TRBJ2-1 and V is TRBV11-2; 11 bases line up with TRBD2. The length of the CDR3 is 17 residues. V lost 5 bases and J lost 0; bases outside the gene matches: 6. Germline V gene sequence: CDR1 SGHAT, CDR2 FQNNGV.

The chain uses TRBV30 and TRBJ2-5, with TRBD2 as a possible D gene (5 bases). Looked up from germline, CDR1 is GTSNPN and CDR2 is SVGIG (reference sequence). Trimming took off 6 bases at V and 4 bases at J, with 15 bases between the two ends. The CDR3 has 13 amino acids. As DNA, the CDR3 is TGTGCCTGCATACTAGACGGGCGAGAGACCCAGTACTTC. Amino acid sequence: CACILDGRETQYF.

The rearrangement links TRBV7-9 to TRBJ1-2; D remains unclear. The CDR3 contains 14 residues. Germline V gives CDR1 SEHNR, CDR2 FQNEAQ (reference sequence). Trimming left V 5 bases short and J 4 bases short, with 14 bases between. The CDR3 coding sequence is TGTGCCAGCAGCCACGAAGGAGGGTCCTATGGCTACACCTTC. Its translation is CASSHEGGSYGYTF.

Here the CDR3 DNA reads TGTGCCAGCAGTTTATTTGCAGGGGGGCGTGGAGGCTACACCTTC. Translated: CASSLFAGGRGGYTF. The genes are TRBV27 and TRBJ1-2; 7 bases are shared with TRBD1. Unmatched junction bases numbered 10, after V lost 1 base and J lost 8 bases. The CDR3 contains 15 residues. Germline CDR1 is MNHEY and CDR2 is SMNVEV (reference sequence).

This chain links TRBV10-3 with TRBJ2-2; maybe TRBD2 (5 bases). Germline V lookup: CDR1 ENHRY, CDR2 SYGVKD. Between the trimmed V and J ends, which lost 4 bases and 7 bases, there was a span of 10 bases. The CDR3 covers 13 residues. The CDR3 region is CAISAGRGGELFF. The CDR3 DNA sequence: TGTGCCATCAGTGCTGGACGGGGCGGGGAGCTGTTTTTT.

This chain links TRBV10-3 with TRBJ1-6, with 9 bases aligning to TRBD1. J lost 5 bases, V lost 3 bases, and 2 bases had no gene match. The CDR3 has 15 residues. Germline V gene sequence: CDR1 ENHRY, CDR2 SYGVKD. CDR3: CAISDRTGDNSPLHF. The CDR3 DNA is TGTGCCATCAGTGACCGGACAGGGGATAATTCACCCCTCCACTTT.

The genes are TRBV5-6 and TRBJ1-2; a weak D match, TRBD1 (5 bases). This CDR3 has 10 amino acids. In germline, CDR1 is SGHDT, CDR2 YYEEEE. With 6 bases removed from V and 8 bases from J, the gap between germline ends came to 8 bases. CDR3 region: CASNAGGYTF. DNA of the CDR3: TGTGCCAGCAACGCAGGGGGCTACACCTTC.

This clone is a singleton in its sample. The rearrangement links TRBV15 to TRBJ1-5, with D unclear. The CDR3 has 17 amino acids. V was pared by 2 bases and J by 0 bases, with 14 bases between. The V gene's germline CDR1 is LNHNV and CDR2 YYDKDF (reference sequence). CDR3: CATSRPPGRVSNQPQHF. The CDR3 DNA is TGTGCCACCAGCAGACCCCCGGGGAGGGTTAGCAATCAGCCCCAGCATTTT.

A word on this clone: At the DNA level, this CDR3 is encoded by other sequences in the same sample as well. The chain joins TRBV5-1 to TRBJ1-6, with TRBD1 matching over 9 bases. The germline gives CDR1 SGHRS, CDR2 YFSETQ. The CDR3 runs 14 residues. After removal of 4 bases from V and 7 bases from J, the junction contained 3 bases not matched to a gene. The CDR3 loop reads CASSLGQGNSPLHF. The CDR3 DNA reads TGCGCCAGCAGCCTCGGACAGGGGAATTCACCCCTCCACTTT.

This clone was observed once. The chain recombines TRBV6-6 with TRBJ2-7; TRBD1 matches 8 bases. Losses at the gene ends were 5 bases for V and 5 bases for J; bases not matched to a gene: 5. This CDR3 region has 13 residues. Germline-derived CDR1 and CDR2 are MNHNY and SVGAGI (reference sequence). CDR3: CASSHQQGDEQYV. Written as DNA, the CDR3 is TGTGCCAGCAGTCACCAACAGGGGGACGAGCAGTACGTC.

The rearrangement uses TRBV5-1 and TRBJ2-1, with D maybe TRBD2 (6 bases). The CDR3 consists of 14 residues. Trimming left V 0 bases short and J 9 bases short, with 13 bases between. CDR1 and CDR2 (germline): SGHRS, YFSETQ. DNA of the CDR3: TGCGCCAGCAGCTTGGATATTGAGGGAGGTGAGCAGTTCTTC. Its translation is CASSLDIEGGEQFF.

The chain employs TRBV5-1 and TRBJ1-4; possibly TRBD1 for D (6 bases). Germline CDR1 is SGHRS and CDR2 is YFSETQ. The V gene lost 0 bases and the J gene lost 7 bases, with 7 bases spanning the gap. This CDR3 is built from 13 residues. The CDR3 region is CASSLEQGEKLFF. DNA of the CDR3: TGCGCCAGCAGCTTGGAACAGGGTGAAAAACTGTTTTTT. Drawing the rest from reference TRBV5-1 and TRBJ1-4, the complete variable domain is KAGVTQTPRYLIKTRGQQVTLSCSPISGHRSVSWYQQTPGQGLQFLFEYFSETQRNKGNFPGRFSGRQFSNSRSEMNVSTLELGDSALYLCASSLEQGEKLFFGSGTQLSVL.

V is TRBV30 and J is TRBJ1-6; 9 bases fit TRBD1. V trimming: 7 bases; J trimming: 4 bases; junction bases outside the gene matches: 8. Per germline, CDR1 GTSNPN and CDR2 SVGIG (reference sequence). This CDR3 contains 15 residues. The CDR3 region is CASETGGLYNSPLHF. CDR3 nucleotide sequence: TGTGCCTCCGAGACAGGGGGTTTGTATAATTCACCCCTCCACTTT.

CDR3 region: CASSSAGSGGAADTQYF. CDR3 sequence (DNA): TGTGCCAGCAGCTCGGCGGGTAGCGGGGGGGCCGCAGATACGCAGTATTTT. The V and J genes are TRBV7-2 and TRBJ2-3, with 11 bases aligning to TRBD2. CDR1 and CDR2 (germline): SGHTA, FQGNSA. V shed 4 bases, J shed 4 bases, and the junction held 10 bases outside the gene matches. This CDR3 spans 17 amino acids.